Presented here are 32 T cell receptor beta chains from one specimen sequenced in a study of cytomegalovirus exposure and HLA in healthy donors. Researchers ran the PCR with 60 Vbeta and 13 Jbeta primers. TCRdb's copy holds only in-frame clones and misses some; the assay was immunoSEQ multiplex PCR. Of roughly 90,000 clones listed, 75% to 85% are singletons. Sequenced material: PBMCs. Receptors were obtained from a man younger than 40 in good health and CMV-seropositive.

The V call is TRBV5-4, the J call TRBJ2-5, with TRBD2 matching 10 bases. The V gene end was trimmed by 5 bases and the J gene end by 5 bases; junction bases not matched to a gene: 12. Germline lookup yields CDR1 SGHNT and CDR2 YYREEE (reference sequence). CDR3 length: 16 residues. CDR3 residues: CASSPGLAVQGETQYF. The CDR3 nucleotides read TGTGCCAGCAGTCCAGGACTAGCGGTGCAGGGGGAGACCCAGTACTTC.

Concerning this clone: A read error may produce the germline difference seen at one junction end. V and J are TRBV7-9 and TRBJ2-7; 9 positions agree with TRBD1. The CDR3 is made up of 12 amino acids. From germline, CDR1 is SEHNR and CDR2 FQNEAQ (reference sequence). The CDR3 sequence is CSSGTGKNEQYF. Here the CDR3 DNA reads TGTTCCAGCGGGACAGGGAAAAACGAGCAGTACTTC.

The rearrangement links TRBV15 to TRBJ1-5; D gene uncertain. Germline V CDR1 and CDR2: LNHNV, YYDKDF (reference sequence). V was shortened by 5 bases and J by 3 bases, with 14 bases between the two germline ends. The CDR3 has 15 amino acids. CDR3 amino acids: CATSGSRAHNQPQHF. The DNA for the CDR3 is TGTGCCACCAGCGGTAGCCGAGCCCACAATCAGCCCCAGCATTTT. The full variable domain, completed using reference TRBV15 and TRBJ1-5, is DAMVIQNPRYQVTQFGKPVTLSCSQTLNHNVMYWYQQKSSQAPKLLFHYYDKDFNNEADTPDNFQSRRPNTSFCFLDIRSPGLGDTAMYLCATSGSRAHNQPQHFGDGTRLSIL.

The CDR3 spells CASSPQANEKLFF. CDR3 in DNA: TGTGCCAGCAGTCCTCAGGCTAATGAAAAACTGTTTTTT. The chain combines TRBV2 with TRBJ1-4; no reliable D call. The germline V gene encodes CDR1 SNHLY and CDR2 FYNNEI. V was shortened by 5 bases and J by 3 bases, with 7 bases between the two germline ends. The CDR3 is made up of 13 amino acids.

The CDR3 sequence: CASSTGQGKYEQYF. Here the CDR3 DNA reads TGTGCCAGTAGTACGGGACAGGGAAAATACGAGCAGTACTTC. The chain recombines TRBV19 with TRBJ2-7, with 9 bases identical to TRBD1. CDR3 length: 14 amino acids. Germline V CDR1 and CDR2: LNHDA, SQIVND (reference sequence). With V trimmed by 4 bases and J by 4 bases, 5 bases remained unmatched. The full variable domain, with the rest looked up from reference TRBV19 and TRBJ2-7, is DGGITQSPKYLFRKEGQNVTLSCEQNLNHDAMYWYRQDPGQGLRLIYYSQIVNDFQKGDIAEGYSVSREKKESFPLTVTSAQKNPTAFYLCASSTGQGKYEQYFGPGTRLTVT.

The sample holds one count of this clone. The rearrangement joins TRBV10-3 to TRBJ1-5; D is perhaps TRBD1 (5 bases). The germline gives CDR1 ENHRY, CDR2 SYGVKD. Trimming shortened V by 11 bases and J by 5 bases, and 16 bases separated the two germline ends. CDR3 length: 13 residues. For the CDR3, the DNA is TGTGCCTCGACTGACAGTGACGATCAGCCCCAGCATTTT. Translated: CASTDSDDQPQHF.

The rearrangement links TRBV28 to TRBJ1-3; no definite D call. Per germline, CDR1 MDHEN and CDR2 SYDVKM. V shed 3 bases and J shed 3 bases, with 9 bases lying between them. CDR3 length: 14 residues. Here the CDR3 reads CASSLWAVGNTIYF. As DNA, the CDR3 is TGTGCCAGCAGTTTGTGGGCAGTTGGAAACACCATATATTTT.

The chain employs TRBV9 and TRBJ1-1; D gene unclear. The CDR3 sequence is 10 residues long. Germline V gene lookup returns CDR1 SGDLS and CDR2 YYNGEE. Trimming took off 5 bases at V and 6 bases at J, with 5 bases between the two ends. As DNA, the CDR3 is TGTGCCAGCAGGAGGTCTGAAGCTTTCTTT. It encodes CASRRSEAFF.

The gene calls are TRBV15 and TRBJ2-7; possibly TRBD2 for D (8 bases). Between the trimmed V and J ends, which lost 3 bases and 3 bases, there was a span of 24 bases. Germline loops: CDR1 LNHNV, CDR2 YYDKDF (reference sequence). The CDR3 spans 18 residues. CDR3 bases: TGTGCCACCAGCAGGGATCAGGGGGGACTAGGGGACTACTACGAGCAGTACTTC. Translation gives CATSRDQGGLGDYYEQYF.

CDR3 residues: CASSGRDRGPNTEAFF. The CDR3 coding sequence is TGTGCCAGCAGCGGCCGGGACAGGGGACCCAACACTGAAGCTTTCTTT. The chain has TRBV5-6 and TRBJ1-1; TRBD1 agrees at 10 bases. The CDR3 spans 16 residues. With 4 bases clipped from V and 2 bases from J, the junction kept 8 bases outside the gene matches. Germline CDR1 and CDR2: SGHDT and YYEEEE.

A remark on this clone: The same CDR3 can be traced to other DNA sequences in this sample. The chain is built from TRBV5-1 and TRBJ2-1, with 7 bases lining up with TRBD1. Germline V CDR1 and CDR2: SGHRS, YFSETQ. CDR3 length equals 15 residues. V shed 1 base, J shed 0 bases, and the junction held 1 base outside the gene matches. The CDR3 sequence is CASSLSGGSYNEQFF. CDR3 nucleotide sequence: TGCGCCAGCAGCTTGTCAGGGGGCTCCTACAATGAGCAGTTCTTC. The full variable domain, with the rest looked up from reference TRBV5-1 and TRBJ2-1, is KAGVTQTPRYLIKTRGQQVTLSCSPISGHRSVSWYQQTPGQGLQFLFEYFSETQRNKGNFPGRFSGRQFSNSRSEMNVSTLELGDSALYLCASSLSGGSYNEQFFGPGTRLTVL.

This rearrangement joins TRBV14 to TRBJ2-1, with D possibly TRBD1 on 6 matching bases. Trimming cost V 3 bases and J 5 bases, with 14 bases left between them. Germline V gene sequence: CDR1 SGHDN, CDR2 FVKESK. The CDR3 has 15 residues. The chain's CDR3 is CASSQENREHNEQFF. CDR3 DNA: TGTGCCAGCAGCCAGGAAAACAGGGAACACAATGAGCAGTTCTTC.

V is TRBV5-1 and J is TRBJ2-7, with D possibly TRBD1 on 5 matching bases. CDR3 length: 11 amino acids. Per the germline V gene, CDR1 is SGHRS and CDR2 is YFSETQ. V lost 7 bases to trimming and J lost 5 bases, with 10 bases between them. The CDR3 DNA reads TGCGCCAGCGCGTCAGGGAACGAGCAGTACTTC. Translation: CASASGNEQYF. The entire variable domain, with the rest obtained from reference TRBV5-1 and TRBJ2-7, is as follows: KAGVTQTPRYLIKTRGQQVTLSCSPISGHRSVSWYQQTPGQGLQFLFEYFSETQRNKGNFPGRFSGRQFSNSRSEMNVSTLELGDSALYLCASASGNEQYFGPGTRLTVT.

The chain employs TRBV18 and TRBJ2-5; D may be TRBD2 (6 bases). Germline values: CDR1 KGHSH, CDR2 LQKENI. The CDR3 extends over 16 amino acids. Trimming pared 2 bases from V and 4 bases from J, leaving 17 bases between. The DNA for the CDR3 is TGTGCCAGCTCACCATTGGGGTTAGCGGAGGGAGAGACCCAGTACTTC. It translates to CASSPLGLAEGETQYF.

The chain carries TRBV11-2 and TRBJ2-6; D is unclear. CDR3 length: 20 residues. V gave up 0 bases and J gave up 1 base, with 19 bases separating them. CDR1 is SGHAT, CDR2 FQNNGV, per germline. The CDR3 coding sequence is TGTGCCAGCAGCTTAGATCTTATCCCGGTTACGATATCTGGGGCCAACGTCCTGACTTTC. This encodes CASSLDLIPVTISGANVLTF.

The chain employs TRBV27 and TRBJ2-2; maybe TRBD2 (5 bases). Trimming removed 5 bases from V and 5 bases from J, with 9 bases in between. CDR1 and CDR2 from the germline V gene are MNHEY and SMNVEV (reference sequence). This CDR3 is built from 13 residues. CDR3 nucleotide sequence: TGTGCCAGCAGTGATAGCGAGACCGGGGAGCTGTTTTTT. Translation gives CASSDSETGELFF.

The V and J genes are TRBV9 and TRBJ1-4; the D gene is possibly TRBD1 (6 bases). This CDR3 spans 14 amino acids. Germline loops: CDR1 SGDLS, CDR2 YYNGEE. The V and J ends lost 2 bases and 7 bases respectively, with 12 bases between them. The CDR3 here is CASSVSGVSEKLFF. As DNA, the CDR3 is TGTGCCAGCAGCGTCTCAGGGGTTAGTGAAAAACTGTTTTTT. The full variable domain, its missing parts supplied by reference TRBV9 and TRBJ1-4, is DSGVTQTPKHLITATGQRVTLRCSPRSGDLSVYWYQQSLDQGLQFLIQYYNGEERAKGNILERFSAQQFPDLHSELNLSSLELGDSALYFCASSVSGVSEKLFFGSGTQLSVL.

This chain links TRBV27 with TRBJ2-3, with D possibly TRBD2 on 5 matching bases. Germline assignment: CDR1 MNHEY and CDR2 SMNVEV (reference sequence). This CDR3 is 15 amino acids long. V lost 4 bases to trimming and J lost 4 bases, with 15 bases between them. The CDR3 DNA sequence: TGTGCCAGCAGTTCCCTCGGTGGGAGCGCAGATACGCAGTATTTT. Encoded protein: CASSSLGGSADTQYF.

V usage is TRBV18 and J usage is TRBJ2-5; D call uncertain. The CDR3 runs to 13 residues. Germline CDR1 and CDR2: KGHSH and LQKENI. Trimming removed 0 bases from V and 4 bases from J, with 6 bases in between. The CDR3 DNA sequence: TGTGCCAGCTCACCACCCGGCGGAGAGACCCAGTACTTC. It codes for CASSPPGGETQYF.

V is TRBV10-3 and J is TRBJ1-2; D is perhaps TRBD1 (6 bases). CDR3 length equals 12 residues. The V gene's germline CDR1 is ENHRY and CDR2 SYGVKD. Trimming left V 2 bases short and J 10 bases short, with 11 bases between. Written as DNA, the CDR3 is TGTGCCATCAGTGAGACCAGGGGAAACTACACCTTC. The encoded protein is CAISETRGNYTF.

The chain couples TRBV18 to TRBJ1-4, with 9 bases that match TRBD1. This CDR3 is 15 amino acids long. CDR1 and CDR2 (germline): KGHSH, LQKENI. V lost 4 bases, J lost 4 bases, and 4 bases stayed unmatched. Here the CDR3 reads CASSRDRGYNEKLFF. CDR3 in DNA: TGTGCCAGCTCACGAGACAGGGGGTATAATGAAAAACTGTTTTTT. Full variable domain (missing parts from reference TRBV18 and TRBJ1-4): NAGVMQNPRHLVRRRGQEARLRCSPMKGHSHVYWYRQLPEEGLKFMVYLQKENIIDESGMPKERFSAEFPKEGPSILRIQQVVRGDSAAYFCASSRDRGYNEKLFFGSGTQLSVL.

The chain joins TRBV5-1 to TRBJ1-3, with D possibly being TRBD1 (5 bases). The CDR3 runs to 14 residues. V lost 3 bases, J lost 5 bases, and 12 bases lay in between. Germline CDR1 reads SGHRS; CDR2 reads YFSETQ. CDR3 sequence reads: CASSSTETRNTIYF. The CDR3 region has the DNA TGCGCCAGCAGCTCGACAGAGACCAGAAACACCATATATTTT. Full variable domain (rest looked up from reference TRBV5-1 and TRBJ1-3): KAGVTQTPRYLIKTRGQQVTLSCSPISGHRSVSWYQQTPGQGLQFLFEYFSETQRNKGNFPGRFSGRQFSNSRSEMNVSTLELGDSALYLCASSSTETRNTIYFGEGSWLTVV.

This rearrangement joins TRBV9 to TRBJ2-2, with a weak D call TRBD1 (6 bases). The CDR3 totals 16 residues. Looked up from germline, CDR1 is SGDLS and CDR2 is YYNGEE. V was shortened by 0 bases and J by 4 bases, with 13 bases between the two germline ends. The CDR3 spells CASSVESGVGTGELFF. CDR3 coding DNA: TGTGCCAGCAGCGTAGAGTCAGGGGTGGGCACCGGGGAGCTGTTTTTT.

The chain has TRBV10-1 and TRBJ2-7; weak D call: TRBD1 (6 bases). CDR3 length equals 12 residues. V lost 4 bases and J 5 bases, leaving 9 bases between the germline ends. CDR1 and CDR2 from the germline V gene are WNHNN and SYGVQD (reference sequence). The CDR3 sequence: CASSGGLDEQYF. In DNA form, the CDR3 reads TGCGCCAGCAGTGGGGGGCTGGACGAGCAGTACTTC.

The rearrangement joins TRBV18 to TRBJ2-5; maybe TRBD1 (5 bases). Germline V gives CDR1 KGHSH, CDR2 LQKENI. The CDR3 contains 15 residues. Trimming cost V 0 bases and J 5 bases, with 13 bases left between them. CDR3: CASSPPTQVGETQYF. The CDR3 region has the DNA TGTGCCAGCTCACCACCGACACAGGTCGGTGAGACCCAGTACTTC.

The chain combines TRBV5-1 with TRBJ2-5, with TRBD1 matching over 9 bases. The CDR3 spans 15 residues. Germline-derived CDR1 and CDR2 are SGHRS and YFSETQ. The V and J ends lost 4 bases and 6 bases, in that order; junction bases with no gene match: 10. Here the CDR3 reads CASSPGQGMGKTQYF. DNA of the CDR3: TGCGCCAGCAGCCCGGGACAGGGTATGGGGAAGACCCAGTACTTC.

V usage is TRBV5-4 and J usage is TRBJ2-2; TRBD2 matches at 13 bases. The trim removed 5 bases at V and 4 bases at J, leaving 5 bases unmatched. Per germline, CDR1 SGHNT and CDR2 YYREEE (reference sequence). The CDR3 runs to 16 residues. In DNA, the CDR3 is TGTGCCAGCAGTCAGGGGACTAGCGGGGCCACCGGGGAGCTGTTTTTT. As protein: CASSQGTSGATGELFF.

V usage is TRBV6-5 and J usage is TRBJ1-1; D is perhaps TRBD1 (5 bases). CDR1 is MNHEY and CDR2 is SVGAGI in the germline V gene. The ends were cut back, 7 bases at V and 1 base at J, with 13 bases in the middle. CDR3 length equals 14 residues. CDR3 sequence: CASTSLTGNTEAFF. CDR3 bases: TGTGCCAGCACGTCCTTAACAGGGAACACTGAAGCTTTCTTT.

The chain joins TRBV7-9 to TRBJ2-2; 7 bases match TRBD1. CDR1 and CDR2 from the germline V gene are SEHNR and FQNEAQ (reference sequence). This CDR3 comprises 14 residues. V shed 8 bases and J 3 bases; nucleotides not matched to a gene: 6. The CDR3 spells CASLGTVHTGELFF. The DNA for the CDR3 is TGTGCCAGCCTAGGGACAGTGCACACCGGGGAGCTGTTTTTT. Full variable domain (outside the CDR3, taken from reference TRBV7-9 and TRBJ2-2): DTGVSQNPRHKITKRGQNVTFRCDPISEHNRLYWYRQTLGQGPEFLTYFQNEAQLEKSRLLSDRFSAERPKGSFSTLEIQRTEQGDSAMYLCASLGTVHTGELFFGEGSRLTVL.

The genes are TRBV18 and TRBJ2-1; no firm D call. The CDR3 consists of 16 residues. The V and J ends lost 0 bases and 5 bases respectively, with 14 bases between them. Germline values: CDR1 KGHSH, CDR2 LQKENI. Here the CDR3 DNA reads TGTGCCAGCTCACCACCGGCGGCCCGGCCCAACAATGAGCAGTTCTTC. Amino acids: CASSPPAARPNNEQFF.

The chain uses TRBV19 and TRBJ1-4; TRBD1 matches at 10 bases. J gave up 6 bases and V 5 bases, and 6 bases lay outside the gene matches. This CDR3 has 15 residues. Per the germline V gene, CDR1 is LNHDA and CDR2 is SQIVND (reference sequence). The CDR3 DNA is TGTGCCAGTAGTTGGGCTGGGACAGGGGATGAAAAACTGTTTTTT. Its translation is CASSWAGTGDEKLFF.

V gene TRBV7-9 combines with J gene TRBJ2-1; 11 bases fit TRBD2. V shed 1 base, J shed 6 bases, and the junction held 2 bases outside the gene matches. This CDR3 has 15 residues. Germline V gene sequence: CDR1 SEHNR, CDR2 FQNEAQ (reference sequence). CDR3 nucleotide sequence: TGTGCCAGCAGCTTAGTTCTAGCGGGGGGCAATGAGCAGTTCTTC. It codes for CASSLVLAGGNEQFF.